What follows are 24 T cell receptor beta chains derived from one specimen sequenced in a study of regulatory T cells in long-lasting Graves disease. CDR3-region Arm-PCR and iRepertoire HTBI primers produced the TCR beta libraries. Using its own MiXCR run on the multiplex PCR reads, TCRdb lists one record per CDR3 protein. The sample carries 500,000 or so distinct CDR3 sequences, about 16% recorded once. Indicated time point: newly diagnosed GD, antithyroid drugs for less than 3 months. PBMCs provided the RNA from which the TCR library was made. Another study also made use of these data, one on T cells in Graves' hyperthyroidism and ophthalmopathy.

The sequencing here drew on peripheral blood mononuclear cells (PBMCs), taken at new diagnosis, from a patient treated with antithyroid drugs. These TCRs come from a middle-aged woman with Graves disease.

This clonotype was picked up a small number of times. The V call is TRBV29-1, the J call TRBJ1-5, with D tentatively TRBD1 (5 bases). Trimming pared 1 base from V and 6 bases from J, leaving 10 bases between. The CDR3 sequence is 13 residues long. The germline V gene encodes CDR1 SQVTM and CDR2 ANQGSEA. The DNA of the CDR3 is TGCAGCGTTGAAGTGGGTGGGGGTCAGCCCCAGCATTTT. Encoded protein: CSVEVGGGQPQHF.

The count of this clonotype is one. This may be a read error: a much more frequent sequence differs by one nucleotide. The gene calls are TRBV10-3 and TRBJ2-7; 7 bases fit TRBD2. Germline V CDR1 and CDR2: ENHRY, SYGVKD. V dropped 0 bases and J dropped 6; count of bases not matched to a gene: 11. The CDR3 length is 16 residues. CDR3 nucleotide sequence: TGTGCCATCAGTGAGTCACAACTAGCGTGGGACCTCGAGCAGTACTTC. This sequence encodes CAISESQLAWDLEQYF.

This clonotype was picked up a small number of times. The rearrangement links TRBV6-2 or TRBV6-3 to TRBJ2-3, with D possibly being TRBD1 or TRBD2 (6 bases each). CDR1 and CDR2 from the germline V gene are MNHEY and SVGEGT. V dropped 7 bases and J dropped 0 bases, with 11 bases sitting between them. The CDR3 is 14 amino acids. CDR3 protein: CASTQGRSTDTQYF. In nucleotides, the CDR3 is TGTGCCAGCACTCAGGGGAGGAGCACAGATACGCAGTATTTT.

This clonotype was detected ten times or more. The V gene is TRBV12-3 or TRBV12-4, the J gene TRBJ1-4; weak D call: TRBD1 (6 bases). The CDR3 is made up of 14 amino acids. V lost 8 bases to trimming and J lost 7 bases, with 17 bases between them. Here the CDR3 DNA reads TGTGCCAGCGGCCCCCTGGGGGCTGGTGAAAAACTGTTTTTT. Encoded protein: CASGPLGAGEKLFF.

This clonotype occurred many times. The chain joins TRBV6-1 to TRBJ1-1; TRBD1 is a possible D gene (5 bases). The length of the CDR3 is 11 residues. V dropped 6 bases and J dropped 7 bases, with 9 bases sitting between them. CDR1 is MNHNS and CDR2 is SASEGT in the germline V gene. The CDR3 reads CASRRDSEAFF. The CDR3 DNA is TGTGCCAGCAGGAGAGACAGTGAAGCTTTCTTT.

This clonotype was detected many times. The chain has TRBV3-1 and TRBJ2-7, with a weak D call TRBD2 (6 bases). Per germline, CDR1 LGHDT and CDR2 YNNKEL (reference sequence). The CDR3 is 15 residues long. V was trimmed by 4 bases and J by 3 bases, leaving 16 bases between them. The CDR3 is CASSRLEGPNYEQYF. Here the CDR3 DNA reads TGTGCCAGCAGCCGTTTGGAGGGACCGAACTACGAGCAGTACTTC.

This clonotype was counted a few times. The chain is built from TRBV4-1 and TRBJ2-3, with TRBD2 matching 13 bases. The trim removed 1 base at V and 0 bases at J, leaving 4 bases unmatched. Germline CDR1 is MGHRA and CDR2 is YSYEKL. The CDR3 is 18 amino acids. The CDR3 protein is CASSQGLAGGTSTDTQYF. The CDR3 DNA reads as TGCGCCAGCAGCCAAGGACTAGCGGGGGGCACTAGCACAGATACGCAGTATTTT.

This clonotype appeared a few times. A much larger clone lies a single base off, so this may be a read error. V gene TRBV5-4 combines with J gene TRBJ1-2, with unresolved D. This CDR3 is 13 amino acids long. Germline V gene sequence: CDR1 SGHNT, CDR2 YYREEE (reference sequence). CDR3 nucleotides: TGTGCCAGCCACCGGGGAGGCGACTATGACTACACCTTC. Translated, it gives CASHRGGDYDYTF. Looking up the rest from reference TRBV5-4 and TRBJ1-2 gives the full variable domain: ETGVTQSPTHLIKTRGQQVTLRCSSQSGHNTVSWYQQALGQGPQFIFQYYREEENGRGNFPPRFSGLQFPNYSSELNVNALELDDSALYLCASHRGGDYDYTFGSGTRLTVV.

CDR3 sequence: CASSEIPGGSNEQFF. CDR3 bases: TGTGCCAGCAGTGAAATTCCGGGGGGGTCCAATGAGCAGTTCTTC. This chain connects TRBV6-2 or TRBV6-3 to TRBJ2-1; 8 nucleotides line up with TRBD2. The CDR3 is made up of 15 amino acids. Germline CDR1 and CDR2: MNHEY and SVGEGT. V was clipped by 5 bases and J by 6 bases; unmatched bases: 9.

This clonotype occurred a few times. CDR3 nucleotides: TGCGCCAGCAGCTTGGATGGGGGCGAGGGTGAAAAACTGTTTTTT. Amino acids: CASSLDGGEGEKLFF. This rearrangement joins TRBV5-1 to TRBJ1-4; tentatively, D is TRBD1 (6 bases). V was shortened by 0 bases and J by 7 bases, with 13 bases between the two germline ends. CDR1 and CDR2 (germline): SGHRS, YFSETQ. CDR3 length: 15 amino acids.

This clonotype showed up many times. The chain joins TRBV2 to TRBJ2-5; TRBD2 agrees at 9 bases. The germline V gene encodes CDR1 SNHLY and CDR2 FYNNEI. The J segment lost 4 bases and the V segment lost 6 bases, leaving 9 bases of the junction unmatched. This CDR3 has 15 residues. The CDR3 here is CASRALAGFGETQYF. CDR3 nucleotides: TGTGCCAGCAGGGCCCTAGCGGGGTTTGGAGAGACCCAGTACTTC.

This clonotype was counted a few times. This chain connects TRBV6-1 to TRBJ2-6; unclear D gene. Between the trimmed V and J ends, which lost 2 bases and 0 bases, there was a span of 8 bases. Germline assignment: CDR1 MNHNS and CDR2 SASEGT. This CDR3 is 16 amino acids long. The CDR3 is CASSELAFSGANVLTF. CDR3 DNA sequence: TGTGCCAGCAGTGAATTGGCTTTCTCTGGGGCCAACGTCCTGACTTTC.

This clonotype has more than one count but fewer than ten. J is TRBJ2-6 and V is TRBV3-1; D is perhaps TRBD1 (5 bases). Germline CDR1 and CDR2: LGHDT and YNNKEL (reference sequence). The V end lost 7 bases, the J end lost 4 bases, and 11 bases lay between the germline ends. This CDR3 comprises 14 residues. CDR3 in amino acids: CASTAGLGANVLTF. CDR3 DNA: TGTGCCAGCACCGCAGGGTTGGGGGCCAACGTCCTGACTTTC.

The chain's CDR3 is CASGYPTGQGGDEQYF. The CDR3 DNA reads as TGTGCTAGTGGTTACCCTACCGGACAGGGTGGTGACGAGCAGTACTTC. V gene TRBV12-5 combines with J gene TRBJ2-7; 8 nucleotides match TRBD1. Germline CDR1 and CDR2: LGHNT and FRNRAP. The V and J ends lost 4 bases and 5 bases, in that order; junction bases with no gene match: 13. CDR3 length equals 16 residues.

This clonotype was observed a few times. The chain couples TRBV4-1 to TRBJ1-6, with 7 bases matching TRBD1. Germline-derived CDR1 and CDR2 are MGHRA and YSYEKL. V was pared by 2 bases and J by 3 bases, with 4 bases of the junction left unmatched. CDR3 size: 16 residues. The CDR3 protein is CASSQSGTVYNSPLHF. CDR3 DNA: TGCGCCAGCAGCCAATCCGGGACAGTCTATAATTCACCCCTCCACTTT.

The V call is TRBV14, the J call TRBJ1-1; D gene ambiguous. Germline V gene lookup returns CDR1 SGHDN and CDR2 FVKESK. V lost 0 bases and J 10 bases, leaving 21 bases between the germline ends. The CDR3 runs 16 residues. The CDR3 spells CASSQDVGETPSGAFF. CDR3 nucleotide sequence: TGTGCCAGCAGCCAAGATGTCGGGGAGACACCCTCAGGAGCTTTCTTT.

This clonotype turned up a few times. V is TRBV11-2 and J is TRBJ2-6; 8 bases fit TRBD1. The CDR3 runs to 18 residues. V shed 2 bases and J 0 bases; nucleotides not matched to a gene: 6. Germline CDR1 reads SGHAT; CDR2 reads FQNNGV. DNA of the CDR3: TGTGCCAGCAGCTTAAACCCGGGACAGGACTCTGGGGCCAACGTCCTGACTTTC. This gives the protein CASSLNPGQDSGANVLTF.

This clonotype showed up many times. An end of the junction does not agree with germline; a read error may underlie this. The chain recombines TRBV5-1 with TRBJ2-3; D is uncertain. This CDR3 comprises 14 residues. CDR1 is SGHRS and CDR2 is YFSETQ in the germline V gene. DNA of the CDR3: TGCGCCAGCAGGTTGGGCCCGAGCACAGATACGCAGTATTTT. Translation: CASRLGPSTDTQYF.

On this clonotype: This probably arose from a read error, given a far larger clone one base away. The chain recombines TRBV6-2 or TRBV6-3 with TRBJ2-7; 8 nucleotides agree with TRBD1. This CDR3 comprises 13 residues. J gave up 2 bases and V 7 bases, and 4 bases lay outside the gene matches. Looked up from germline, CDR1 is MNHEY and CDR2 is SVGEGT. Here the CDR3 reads CASNPGGTYEQYF. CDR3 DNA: TGTGCCAGCAACCCAGGGGGCACCTACGAGCAGTACTTC.

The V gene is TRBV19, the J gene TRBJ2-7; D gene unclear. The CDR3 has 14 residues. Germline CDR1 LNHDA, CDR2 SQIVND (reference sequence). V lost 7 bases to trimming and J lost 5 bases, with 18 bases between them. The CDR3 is CASTPTVVSDEQYF. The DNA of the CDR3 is TGTGCCAGTACTCCCACCGTGGTGAGCGACGAGCAGTACTTC.

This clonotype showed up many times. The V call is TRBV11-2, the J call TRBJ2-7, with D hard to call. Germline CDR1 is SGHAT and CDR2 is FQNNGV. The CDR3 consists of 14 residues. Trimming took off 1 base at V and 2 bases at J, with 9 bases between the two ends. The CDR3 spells CASSLGRIAYEQYF. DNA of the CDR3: TGTGCCAGCAGCTTAGGACGGATTGCCTACGAGCAGTACTTC.

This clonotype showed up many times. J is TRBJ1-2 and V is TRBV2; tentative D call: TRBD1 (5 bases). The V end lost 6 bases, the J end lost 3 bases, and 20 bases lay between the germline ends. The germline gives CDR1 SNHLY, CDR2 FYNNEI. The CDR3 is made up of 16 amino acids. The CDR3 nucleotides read TGTGCCAGCAGCCCGGACACCAGCCCCGAGTACTATGGCTACACCTTC. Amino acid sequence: CASSPDTSPEYYGYTF.

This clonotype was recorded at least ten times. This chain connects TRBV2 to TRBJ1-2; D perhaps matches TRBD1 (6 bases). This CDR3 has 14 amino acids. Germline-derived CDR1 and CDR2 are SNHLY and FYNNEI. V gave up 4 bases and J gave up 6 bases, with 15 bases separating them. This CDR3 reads CASSVIQGNDGYTF. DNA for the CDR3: TGTGCCAGCAGTGTAATACAGGGTAATGATGGCTACACCTTC.

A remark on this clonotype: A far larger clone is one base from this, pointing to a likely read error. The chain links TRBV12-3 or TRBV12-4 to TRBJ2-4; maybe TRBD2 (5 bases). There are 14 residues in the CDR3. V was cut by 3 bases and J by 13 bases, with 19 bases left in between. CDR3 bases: TGTGCCAGCAGTTTTTGGGCTAGCTCAGATGAGCAGTACTTC. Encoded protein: CASSFWASSDEQYF.